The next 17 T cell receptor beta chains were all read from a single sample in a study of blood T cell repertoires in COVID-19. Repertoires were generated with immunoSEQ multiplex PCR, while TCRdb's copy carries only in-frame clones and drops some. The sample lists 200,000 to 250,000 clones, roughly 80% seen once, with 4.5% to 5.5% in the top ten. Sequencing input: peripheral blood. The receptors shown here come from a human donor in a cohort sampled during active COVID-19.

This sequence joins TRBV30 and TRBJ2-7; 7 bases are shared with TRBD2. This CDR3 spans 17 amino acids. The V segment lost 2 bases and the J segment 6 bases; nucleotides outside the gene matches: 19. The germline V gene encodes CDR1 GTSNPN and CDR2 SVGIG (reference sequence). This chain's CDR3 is CAWSRGKVAGVYSEQYF. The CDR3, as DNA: TGTGCCTGGAGTAGAGGGAAAGTGGCGGGAGTTTATAGCGAGCAGTACTTC.

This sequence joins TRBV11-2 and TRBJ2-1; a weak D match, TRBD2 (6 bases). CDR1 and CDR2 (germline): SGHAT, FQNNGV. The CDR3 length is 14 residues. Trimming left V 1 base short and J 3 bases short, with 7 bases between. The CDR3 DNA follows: TGTGCCAGCAGCTTAGGGACTAACTACAATGAGCAGTTCTTC. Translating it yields CASSLGTNYNEQFF.

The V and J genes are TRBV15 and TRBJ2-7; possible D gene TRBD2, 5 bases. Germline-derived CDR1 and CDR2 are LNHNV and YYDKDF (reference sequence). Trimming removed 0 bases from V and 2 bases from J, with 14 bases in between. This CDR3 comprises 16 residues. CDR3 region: CATSRDRWRSTYEQYF. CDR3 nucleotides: TGTGCCACCAGCAGAGATCGGTGGAGGAGTACCTACGAGCAGTACTTC.

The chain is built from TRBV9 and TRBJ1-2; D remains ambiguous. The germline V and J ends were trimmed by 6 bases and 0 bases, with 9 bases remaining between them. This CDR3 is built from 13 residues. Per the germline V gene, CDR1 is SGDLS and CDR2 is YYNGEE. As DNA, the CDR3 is TGTGCCAGCACGAAGGGAGCTAACTATGGCTACACCTTC. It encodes CASTKGANYGYTF.

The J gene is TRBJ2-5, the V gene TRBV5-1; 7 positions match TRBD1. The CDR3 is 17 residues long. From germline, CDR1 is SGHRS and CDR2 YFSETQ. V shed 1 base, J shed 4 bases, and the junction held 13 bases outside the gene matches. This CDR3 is CASSLRRQGSLLETQYF. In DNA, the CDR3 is TGCGCCAGCAGCTTGCGACGACAGGGCTCATTGTTAGAGACCCAGTACTTC.

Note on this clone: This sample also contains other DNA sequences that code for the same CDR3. The CDR3 DNA reads TGTGCCAGCAGCGTAACAGGGAATTCACCCCTCCACTTT. Translating it yields CASSVTGNSPLHF. J is TRBJ1-6 and V is TRBV9; a possible D gene is TRBD1 (6 bases). V was shortened by 1 base and J by 7 bases, with 6 bases between the two germline ends. Germline CDR1 reads SGDLS; CDR2 reads YYNGEE. The CDR3 is 13 amino acids. Complete variable domain (other parts from reference TRBV9 and TRBJ1-6): DSGVTQTPKHLITATGQRVTLRCSPRSGDLSVYWYQQSLDQGLQFLIQYYNGEERAKGNILERFSAQQFPDLHSELNLSSLELGDSALYFCASSVTGNSPLHFGNGTRLTVT.

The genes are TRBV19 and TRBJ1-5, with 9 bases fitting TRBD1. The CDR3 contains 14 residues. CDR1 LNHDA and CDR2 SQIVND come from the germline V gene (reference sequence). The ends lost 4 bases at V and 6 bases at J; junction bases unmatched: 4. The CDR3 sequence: CASSTGQGIQPQHF. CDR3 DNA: TGTGCCAGTAGTACGGGACAGGGAATTCAGCCCCAGCATTTT.

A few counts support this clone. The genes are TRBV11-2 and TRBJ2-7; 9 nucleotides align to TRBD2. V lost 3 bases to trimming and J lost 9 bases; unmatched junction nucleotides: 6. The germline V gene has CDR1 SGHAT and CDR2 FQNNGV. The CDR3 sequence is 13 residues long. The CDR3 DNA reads TGTGCCAGCAGCTTTAGCGGGAGATCAGGGCAGTACTTC. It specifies CASSFSGRSGQYF.

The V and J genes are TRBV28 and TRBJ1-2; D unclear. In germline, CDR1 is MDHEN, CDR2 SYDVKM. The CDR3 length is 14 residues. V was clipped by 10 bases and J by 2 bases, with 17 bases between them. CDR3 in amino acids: CATLDPGLNYGYTF. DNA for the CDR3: TGTGCCACCCTCGATCCCGGACTCAACTATGGCTACACCTTC.

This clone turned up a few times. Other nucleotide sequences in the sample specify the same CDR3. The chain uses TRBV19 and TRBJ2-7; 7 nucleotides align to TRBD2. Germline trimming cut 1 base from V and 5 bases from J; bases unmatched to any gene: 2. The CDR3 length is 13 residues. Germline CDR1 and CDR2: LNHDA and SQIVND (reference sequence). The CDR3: CASSIGRGDEQYF. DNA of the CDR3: TGTGCCAGTAGTATAGGCCGGGGGGACGAGCAGTACTTC.

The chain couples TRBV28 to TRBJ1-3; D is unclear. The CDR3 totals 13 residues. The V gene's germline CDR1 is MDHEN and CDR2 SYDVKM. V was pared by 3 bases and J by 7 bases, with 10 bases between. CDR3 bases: TGTGCCAGCAGTTTGTCTTTGAGTAACACCATATATTTT. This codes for CASSLSLSNTIYF.

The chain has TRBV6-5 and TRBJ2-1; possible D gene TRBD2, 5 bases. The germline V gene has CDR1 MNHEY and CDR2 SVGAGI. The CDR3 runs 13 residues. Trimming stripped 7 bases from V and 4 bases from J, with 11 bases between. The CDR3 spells CASTRGPYNEQFF. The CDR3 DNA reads TGTGCCAGCACCCGGGGTCCTTACAATGAGCAGTTCTTC.

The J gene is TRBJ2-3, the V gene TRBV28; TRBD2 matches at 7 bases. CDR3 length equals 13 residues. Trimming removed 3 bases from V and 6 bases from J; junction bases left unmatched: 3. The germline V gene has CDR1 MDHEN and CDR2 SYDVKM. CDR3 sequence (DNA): TGTGCCAGCAGTTTCCCCGGGGGGGATACGCAGTATTTT. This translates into CASSFPGGDTQYF.

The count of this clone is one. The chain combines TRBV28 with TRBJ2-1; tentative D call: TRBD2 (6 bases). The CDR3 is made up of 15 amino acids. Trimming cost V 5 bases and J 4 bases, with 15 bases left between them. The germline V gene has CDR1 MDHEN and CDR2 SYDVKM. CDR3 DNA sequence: TGTGCCAGCAGTCCCCCGGGAGCCCTATACAATGAGCAGTTCTTC. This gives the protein CASSPPGALYNEQFF.

CDR3 sequence (DNA): TGTGCCAGCACCCCAACAGGGGGCCCGGGAGTGTTCGATGGAGCCAAAAACATTCAGTACTTC. Translating it yields CASTPTGGPGVFDGAKNIQYF. The rearrangement links TRBV27 to TRBJ2-4; 9 bases line up with TRBD1. Germline values: CDR1 MNHEY, CDR2 SMNVEV (reference sequence). With 7 bases clipped from V and 0 bases from J, the junction kept 22 bases outside the gene matches. The CDR3 is 21 residues long.

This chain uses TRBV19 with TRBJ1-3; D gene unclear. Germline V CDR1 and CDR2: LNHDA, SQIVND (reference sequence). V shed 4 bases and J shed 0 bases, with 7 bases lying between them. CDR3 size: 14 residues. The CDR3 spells CASSTVISGNTIYF. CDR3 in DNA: TGTGCCAGTAGTACAGTCATCTCTGGAAACACCATATATTTT.

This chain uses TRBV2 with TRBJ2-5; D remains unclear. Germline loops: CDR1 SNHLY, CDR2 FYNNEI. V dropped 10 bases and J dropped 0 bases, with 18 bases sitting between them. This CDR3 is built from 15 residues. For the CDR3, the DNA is TGTGCCAACTCCCCATTACCCACGTACCAAGAGACCCAGTACTTC. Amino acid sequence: CANSPLPTYQETQYF.